A single sample gave rise to the 14 T cell receptor beta chains below, sequenced in a study of T cell responses to AZD1222 COVID-19 vaccine. Clones were read by immunoSEQ multiplex PCR, and TCRdb kept only the in-frame ones, dropping some. Here the sample spans around 140,000 clones, under 90% being singletons. The sequencing used peripheral blood, collected on day 0 of AZD1222 vaccination. Source of these receptors: an adult in good health.

The V gene is TRBV5-1, the J gene TRBJ2-5; D not resolved. The CDR3 contains 14 residues. CDR1 is SGHRS, CDR2 YFSETQ, per germline. V gave up 0 bases and J gave up 1 base, with 7 bases separating them. The CDR3 is CASSLGASQETQYF. The DNA for the CDR3 is TGCGCCAGCAGCTTGGGGGCTAGCCAAGAGACCCAGTACTTC.

The J gene is TRBJ1-2, the V gene TRBV5-5, with TRBD1 identical over 8 bases. V shed 3 bases, J shed 2 bases, and the junction held 18 bases outside the gene matches. The CDR3 has 19 residues. Germline loops: CDR1 SGHKS, CDR2 YYEKEE (reference sequence). The CDR3 loop is CASSWNPQLPGGANYGYTF. The CDR3, as DNA: TGTGCCAGCAGCTGGAACCCCCAACTACCAGGGGGCGCAAACTATGGCTACACCTTC.

This chain links TRBV5-1 with TRBJ2-1; TRBD2 matches 10 bases. The CDR3 covers 15 residues. V lost 2 bases to trimming and J lost 7 bases; unmatched junction nucleotides: 6. Germline assignment: CDR1 SGHRS and CDR2 YFSETQ. The CDR3 is CASSFVTSGDNEQFF. The CDR3 nucleotides read TGCGCCAGCAGCTTCGTCACTAGCGGGGATAATGAGCAGTTCTTC.

This chain joins TRBV7-2 and TRBJ1-6; possible D gene TRBD1, 5 bases. V lost 4 bases, J lost 13 bases, and 20 bases lay in between. Germline-derived CDR1 and CDR2 are SGHTA and FQGNSA. The CDR3 spans 15 residues. For the CDR3, the DNA is TGTGCCAGCAGCTCCCCATCGGGACGACTAATCCCCCTCCACTTT. Amino acid sequence: CASSSPSGRLIPLHF.

There are a few counts of this clone. The V gene is TRBV19, the J gene TRBJ1-5; weak D call: TRBD1 (6 bases). This CDR3 has 14 residues. CDR1 is LNHDA and CDR2 is SQIVND in the germline V gene (reference sequence). Trimming stripped 4 bases from V and 2 bases from J, with 9 bases between. CDR3 nucleotides: TGTGCCAGTAGTACCTCAGGGGGCAATCAGCCCCAGCATTTT. Protein: CASSTSGGNQPQHF.

This rearrangement joins TRBV19 to TRBJ2-4; D ambiguous. Trimming removed 2 bases from V and 0 bases from J, with 2 bases in between. CDR1 and CDR2 (germline): LNHDA, SQIVND (reference sequence). This CDR3 is 13 amino acids long. Written as DNA, the CDR3 is TGTGCCAGTAGTATAATAGCCAAAAACATTCAGTACTTC. As protein: CASSIIAKNIQYF.

The rearrangement links TRBV6-5 to TRBJ1-4; D might be TRBD1 (5 bases). This CDR3 has 16 residues. Trimming removed 0 bases from V and 1 base from J, with 9 bases in between. CDR1 MNHEY and CDR2 SVGAGI come from the germline V gene. CDR3 in DNA: TGTGCCAGCAGTTACTCTTTGGGGGGAACTAATGAAAAACTGTTTTTT. Its translation is CASSYSLGGTNEKLFF.

The chain joins TRBV11-2 to TRBJ1-2; tentatively, D is TRBD1 (5 bases). Germline assignment: CDR1 SGHAT and CDR2 FQNNGV. Trimming took off 5 bases at V and 2 bases at J, with 6 bases between the two ends. This CDR3 spans 12 amino acids. The CDR3 sequence is CASSQGNYGYTF. CDR3 sequence (DNA): TGTGCCAGCAGCCAGGGCAACTATGGCTACACCTTC. The full variable domain, in which reference TRBV11-2 and TRBJ1-2 provide the parts outside the CDR3, is EAGVAQSPRYKIIEKRQSVAFWCNPISGHATLYWYQQILGQGPKLLIQFQNNGVVDDSQLPKDRFSAERLKGVDSTLKIQPAKLEDSAVYLCASSQGNYGYTFGSGTRLTVV.

The V gene is TRBV3-1 (or the pseudogene TRBV3-2), the J gene TRBJ1-1; D call uncertain. The germline V gene has CDR1 LGHDT and CDR2 YNNKEL (reference sequence). Trimming stripped 2 bases from V and 4 bases from J, with 8 bases between. This CDR3 has 13 residues. CDR3 residues: CASSQRISTEAFF. CDR3 nucleotide sequence: TGTGCCAGCAGCCAACGTATTAGCACTGAAGCTTTCTTT.

The V call is TRBV30, the J call TRBJ1-2; D is unresolved. In germline, CDR1 is GTSNPN, CDR2 SVGIG (reference sequence). This CDR3 is 12 amino acids long. The V end lost 4 bases, the J end lost 8 bases, and 14 bases lay between the germline ends. CDR3: CAWNRAEIGYTF. In nucleotides, the CDR3 is TGTGCCTGGAACCGAGCCGAGATCGGCTACACCTTC. Combining the CDR3 with reference TRBV30 and TRBJ1-2 gives the whole variable domain SQTIHQWPATLVQPVGSPLSLECTVEGTSNPNLYWYRQAAGRGLQLLFYSVGIGQISSEVPQNLSASRPQDRQFILSSKKLLLSDSGFYLCAWNRAEIGYTFGSGTRLTVV.

The V and J genes are TRBV19 and TRBJ1-1; maybe TRBD1 (5 bases). Germline V lookup: CDR1 LNHDA, CDR2 SQIVND (reference sequence). Trimming pared 7 bases from V and 11 bases from J, leaving 20 bases between. The CDR3 runs to 13 residues. The CDR3 nucleotides are TGTGCCAGTAAAGGGGCTTTGAATTACGATGCTTTCTTT. This translates into CASKGALNYDAFF.

This clone came up once. This chain links TRBV25-1 with TRBJ2-3; 8 bases map to TRBD1. V was pared by 10 bases and J by 4 bases, with 10 bases of the junction left unmatched. Germline-derived CDR1 and CDR2 are MGHDK and SYGVNS. The CDR3 totals 14 residues. Written as DNA, the CDR3 is TGTGCCACAACCTCAGGGGGCCCTCCAGATACGCAGTATTTT. Translated, it gives CATTSGGPPDTQYF.

CDR3 in amino acids: CASSPWAGEYQPQHF. In DNA form, the CDR3 reads TGCGCCAGCAGCCCATGGGCAGGCGAGTATCAGCCCCAGCATTTT. The J gene is TRBJ1-5, the V gene TRBV4-1; no firm D call. The V gene lost 4 bases and the J gene lost 5 bases, with 15 bases spanning the gap. The germline V gene has CDR1 MGHRA and CDR2 YSYEKL. The CDR3 runs to 15 residues.

This sequence joins TRBV7-2 and TRBJ2-1; 7 bases agree with TRBD1. CDR1 and CDR2 (germline): SGHTA, FQGNSA. This CDR3 spans 14 amino acids. The ends lost 4 bases at V and 1 base at J; junction bases unmatched: 1. Written as DNA, the CDR3 is TGTGCCAGCAGCTGGGACAGTTCCTACAATGAGCAGTTCTTC. Protein: CASSWDSSYNEQFF.